This passage covers 14 T cell receptor beta chains from one sample sequenced in a study of neurological immune-mediated disorders. TCRdb re-called the 5' RACE reads with MiXCR, one entry per CDR3 protein. The table includes approximately 77,000 distinct CDR3 sequences, approximately 10% detected once. The sample was PBMCs. These TCRs come from a man aged 45-65 years in good health.

The chain couples TRBV6-5 to TRBJ1-6; 10 nucleotides match TRBD1. V shed 3 bases and J 9 bases; nucleotides not matched to a gene: 8. CDR1 and CDR2 from the germline V gene are MNHEY and SVGAGI. The CDR3 consists of 16 residues. CDR3 protein: CASSYRGTGEASPLHF. The CDR3 DNA is TGTGCCAGCAGTTATCGCGGGACAGGGGAGGCTTCACCCCTCCACTTT.

The chain is built from TRBV7-6 and TRBJ1-2; TRBD1 matches 9 bases. There are 15 residues in the CDR3. J lost 6 bases, V lost 5 bases, and 10 bases had no gene match. Germline V gene data show CDR1 as SGHVS and CDR2 as FNYEAQ. The CDR3 reads CASSPGTGLVDGYTF. Written as DNA, the CDR3 is TGTGCCAGCAGCCCCGGGACAGGGCTAGTAGATGGCTACACCTTC.

This clonotype occurred many times. The CDR3 DNA sequence: TGTGCCAGCACCGCCGGCGGAGGGGCCTTCTACGAGCAGTACTTC. Amino acid sequence: CASTAGGGAFYEQYF. The V gene is TRBV6-6, the J gene TRBJ2-7, with a tentative D call TRBD2 (6 bases). Germline V gene data show CDR1 as MNHNY and CDR2 as SVGAGI (reference sequence). This CDR3 has 15 residues. Trimming shortened V by 7 bases and J by 3 bases, and 19 bases separated the two germline ends.

This clonotype was seen ten or more times. V is TRBV19 and J is TRBJ2-7, with D maybe TRBD2 (5 bases). The CDR3 has 13 residues. Trimming stripped 4 bases from V and 3 bases from J, with 10 bases between. Germline assignment: CDR1 LNHDA and CDR2 SQIVND (reference sequence). The CDR3 DNA sequence: TGTGCCAGTAGTAGGCAAGGGAGCTACGAGCAGTACTTC. Translation gives CASSRQGSYEQYF. Variable domain in full (rest from reference TRBV19 and TRBJ2-7): DGGITQSPKYLFRKEGQNVTLSCEQNLNHDAMYWYRQDPGQGLRLIYYSQIVNDFQKGDIAEGYSVSREKKESFPLTVTSAQKNPTAFYLCASSRQGSYEQYFGPGTRLTVT.

This clonotype was observed many times. An end of the junction does not agree with germline; a read error may underlie this. The chain joins TRBV3-1 to TRBJ2-7, with a tentative D call TRBD1 (6 bases). Looked up from germline, CDR1 is LGHDT and CDR2 is YNNKEL (reference sequence). This CDR3 is 18 amino acids long. This CDR3 is CASRQGRTNRASSYEQYF. The CDR3 DNA reads TGTGCCAGCAGGCAAGGGAGAACCAACAGGGCAAGCTCCTACGAGCAGTACTTC.

This clonotype showed up many times. The chain joins TRBV12-3 or TRBV12-4 to TRBJ1-5; D is perhaps TRBD1 (6 bases). The CDR3 has 14 residues. V lost 3 bases to trimming and J lost 7 bases, with 13 bases between them. CDR3 residues: CASSFGGALQPQHF. In nucleotides, the CDR3 is TGTGCCAGCAGTTTTGGGGGGGCCCTCCAGCCCCAGCATTTT.

This clonotype has at least ten counts. The CDR3 reads CASGVAGGLKSTPYNEQFF. CDR3 coding DNA: TGTGCCAGCGGAGTGGCAGGGGGGTTGAAATCGACTCCCTACAATGAGCAGTTCTTC. The chain uses TRBV2 and TRBJ2-1, with a possible D match to TRBD1 (7 bases). CDR3 length: 19 amino acids. Germline V lookup: CDR1 SNHLY, CDR2 FYNNEI. V was cut by 8 bases and J by 2 bases, with 28 bases left in between. The variable domain in full, with the rest retrieved from reference TRBV2 and TRBJ2-1, is EPEVTQTPSHQVTQMGQEVILRCVPISNHLYFYWYRQILGQKVEFLVSFYNNEISEKSEIFDDQFSVERPDGSNFTLKIRSTKLEDSAMYFCASGVAGGLKSTPYNEQFFGPGTRLTVL.

This clonotype came up many times. The genes are TRBV6-5 and TRBJ2-7, with 7 nucleotides matching TRBD1. V lost 6 bases and J lost 5; bases outside the gene matches: 4. This CDR3 has 12 amino acids. Germline CDR1 reads MNHEY; CDR2 reads SVGAGI. DNA of the CDR3: TGTGCCAGCAGACCCCAGGGGGACGAGCAGTACTTC. This gives the protein CASRPQGDEQYF.

This clonotype was counted at least ten times. V gene TRBV5-5 combines with J gene TRBJ2-1; D may be TRBD1 (6 bases). Per germline, CDR1 SGHKS and CDR2 YYEKEE (reference sequence). Trimming took off 0 bases at V and 9 bases at J, with 19 bases between the two ends. The CDR3 covers 16 residues. CDR3 loop: CASSLDWTVQAGEQFF. The CDR3 region has the DNA TGTGCCAGCAGCTTGGATTGGACAGTTCAAGCCGGTGAGCAGTTCTTC.

This clonotype was seen repeatedly, ten times or more. V is TRBV4-1 and J is TRBJ2-2; TRBD2 matches at 9 bases. Per germline, CDR1 MGHRA and CDR2 YSYEKL. Trimming cost V 1 base and J 7 bases; bases outside gene matches: 4. The CDR3 is 15 amino acids. CDR3 sequence reads: CASSQGLAGFGELFF. The CDR3 nucleotides read TGCGCCAGCAGCCAAGGGCTAGCGGGGTTCGGGGAGCTGTTTTTT.

V and J are TRBV7-7 and TRBJ2-3; 9 bases map to TRBD1. This CDR3 is 15 amino acids long. CDR1 is SSHAT, CDR2 FNYEAQ, per germline (reference sequence). The ends lost 5 bases at V and 4 bases at J; junction bases unmatched: 7. Here the CDR3 reads CASSPGQGNADTQYF. CDR3 bases: TGTGCCAGCAGCCCGGGACAGGGTAACGCAGATACGCAGTATTTT.

This clonotype was seen ten or more times. CDR3 in amino acids: CASSIGTGGGQGETQYF. The CDR3 coding sequence is TGTGCCAGCAGTATCGGGACAGGGGGCGGACAGGGAGAGACCCAGTACTTC. The chain has TRBV27 and TRBJ2-5; TRBD1 matches 12 bases. Germline CDR1 MNHEY, CDR2 SMNVEV (reference sequence). The length of the CDR3 is 17 residues. With V trimmed by 5 bases and J by 4 bases, 11 bases remained unmatched.

This clonotype was counted at least ten times. The gene calls are TRBV5-1 and TRBJ2-3; 7 bases agree with TRBD2. Trimming cost V 0 bases and J 1 base; bases outside gene matches: 2. CDR3 length: 15 residues. Germline V CDR1 and CDR2: SGHRS, YFSETQ. The CDR3 region has the DNA TGCGCCAGCAGCTTGGCCCTAGCGGGCACAGATACGCAGTATTTT. Protein sequence: CASSLALAGTDTQYF.

This clonotype has a count of ten or more. This chain links TRBV7-9 with TRBJ1-4, with a tentative D call TRBD1 (6 bases). The CDR3 loop spans 15 amino acids. Germline CDR1 reads SEHNR; CDR2 reads FQNEAQ (reference sequence). V lost 5 bases and J lost 3, with 13 bases in between. CDR3 coding DNA: TGTGCCAGCAGCCCACCAGGGGTGGCTAATGAAAAACTGTTTTTT. Protein: CASSPPGVANEKLFF.